In this sample, the clone carrying this T cell receptor beta chain is medium-sized (0.01 to 0.1%). The junction had 6 bases not matched to a gene; V was cut back by 1 base and J by 6 bases. Germline loops: CDR1 SGHAT, CDR2 FQNNGV. This CDR3 spans 15 amino acids. In the source study's methods: Quantification of nucleated cells was approximated via reference gene primer amplification. This table comes from immunoSEQ multiplex PCR, and its TCRdb copy is limited to in-frame clones, with some not included. V and J calls plus clone size are reproduced from that table; the DNA served to infer D and trimming. This table holds about 61,000 clones, roughly nine tenths found once. The data originate from a study of blood T cell repertoires in COVID-19. Whole-study context: Italy, Spain and the United States were the sources of the convalescent and acute COVID-19 samples.

The specimen was peripheral blood. The sequence derives from an elderly man in a cohort sampled during active COVID-19. The chain is built from TRBV11-2 and TRBJ1-2; 9 bases match TRBD1. The CDR3 DNA is TGTGCCAGCAGCTTAGCCTTAACAGGGGGCGATGGCTACACCTTC. Its protein product is CASSLALTGGDGYTF.